The 29 T cell receptor beta chains presented below share a single source sample, sequenced in a study of cytomegalovirus exposure and HLA in healthy donors. Amplification used 60 Vbeta primers and 13 Jbeta primers. Here immunoSEQ multiplex PCR was the method, and the copy in TCRdb shows in-frame clones only, minus some. Of approximately 96,000 clones in the sample, approximately 79% are singletons; the top ten hold about 1.7%. The sample consisted of PBMCs. The receptors stem from a male donor in good health and CMV-seronegative.

The V gene is TRBV5-5, the J gene TRBJ1-2; 10 positions agree with TRBD1. The CDR3 totals 15 residues. Trimming removed 0 bases from V and 4 bases from J; junction bases left unmatched: 3. The germline CDR1 and CDR2 sequences are SGHKS and YYEKEE (reference sequence). The CDR3, as DNA: TGTGCCAGCAGCTTGGGGACAGGGGGATCCTATGGCTACACCTTC. Its translation is CASSLGTGGSYGYTF.

This chain links TRBV5-4 with TRBJ1-1, with 12 bases matching TRBD1. The CDR3 totals 18 residues. The germline CDR1 and CDR2 sequences are SGHNT and YYREEE (reference sequence). With V trimmed by 4 bases and J by 0 bases, 10 bases remained unmatched. CDR3 protein: CASSPSGTGGAMNTEAFF. In DNA, the CDR3 is TGTGCCAGCAGCCCGAGTGGGACAGGGGGCGCGATGAACACTGAAGCTTTCTTT.

This sequence joins TRBV29-1 and TRBJ1-1, with TRBD1 as a possible D gene (5 bases). V was pared by 7 bases and J by 0 bases, with 15 bases between. This CDR3 has 14 residues. In germline, CDR1 is SQVTM, CDR2 ANQGSEA. The CDR3 DNA sequence: TGCAGCGCCGATAGGGGTGTCATGAACACTGAAGCTTTCTTT. It encodes CSADRGVMNTEAFF.

The chain employs TRBV5-1 and TRBJ1-2; D gene unclear. The V gene lost 0 bases and the J gene lost 6 bases, with 15 bases spanning the gap. Germline V gene sequence: CDR1 SGHRS, CDR2 YFSETQ. This CDR3 comprises 15 residues. The DNA of the CDR3 is TGCGCCAGCAGCTTGGATGGCCCCTCAATCGATGGCTACACCTTC. It yields the protein CASSLDGPSIDGYTF.

Here the CDR3 reads CASTYSGAGGANVLTF. As DNA, the CDR3 is TGTGCCAGCACCTACTCGGGGGCTGGTGGGGCCAACGTCCTGACTTTC. This chain uses TRBV6-5 with TRBJ2-6; D possibly matches TRBD1 or TRBD2 (6 bases each). CDR1 and CDR2 (germline): MNHEY, SVGAGI. This CDR3 contains 16 residues. Trimming took off 7 bases at V and 3 bases at J, with 16 bases between the two ends.

This clone was picked up one time. This sequence joins TRBV19 and TRBJ1-1; 7 bases are a match to TRBD1. This CDR3 has 14 residues. V lost 5 bases and J lost 7; bases outside the gene matches: 10. Germline CDR1 LNHDA, CDR2 SQIVND (reference sequence). The CDR3 is CASSHKPGQLEAFF. The CDR3 DNA sequence: TGTGCCAGTAGTCACAAGCCGGGACAGCTTGAAGCTTTCTTT. The entire variable domain, with the rest obtained from reference TRBV19 and TRBJ1-1, is as follows: DGGITQSPKYLFRKEGQNVTLSCEQNLNHDAMYWYRQDPGQGLRLIYYSQIVNDFQKGDIAEGYSVSREKKESFPLTVTSAQKNPTAFYLCASSHKPGQLEAFFGQGTRLTVV.

The chain joins TRBV25-1 to TRBJ1-6; D might be TRBD1 (6 bases). V was trimmed by 6 bases and J by 10 bases, leaving 10 bases between them. Germline V CDR1 and CDR2: MGHDK, SYGVNS. The CDR3 contains 12 residues. The CDR3 reads CASRQGGSPLHF. For the CDR3, the DNA is TGTGCCAGCAGACAGGGCGGCTCACCCCTCCACTTT. Full variable domain (rest looked up from reference TRBV25-1 and TRBJ1-6): EADIYQTPRYLVIGTGKKITLECSQTMGHDKMYWYQQDPGMELHLIHYSYGVNSTEKGDLSSESTVSRIRTEHFPLTLESARPSHTSQYLCASRQGGSPLHFGNGTRLTVT.

The chain couples TRBV28 to TRBJ2-1, with D possibly TRBD1 on 6 matching bases. The CDR3 totals 13 residues. CDR1 and CDR2 (germline): MDHEN, SYDVKM. The V and J ends lost 2 bases and 6 bases respectively, with 8 bases between them. For the CDR3, the DNA is TGTGCCAGCAGTTTAGCAGGGGTCAATGAGCAGTTCTTC. Translating gives CASSLAGVNEQFF.

On this clone itself: A read error may produce the germline difference seen at one junction end. The chain employs TRBV28 and TRBJ2-2, with TRBD1 as a possible D gene (6 bases). The CDR3 contains 12 residues. CDR1 and CDR2 from the germline V gene are MDHEN and SYDVKM. The chain's CDR3 is CASSLLLGGLFF. CDR3 DNA: TGTGCCAGCAGTTTATTACTAGGGGGGCTGTTTTTT.

This clone was found a few times. The V call is TRBV4-3, the J call TRBJ2-7, with D tentatively TRBD2 (6 bases). The CDR3 sequence is 15 residues long. Trimming cost V 0 bases and J 0 bases, with 9 bases left between them. Germline V gives CDR1 LGHNA, CDR2 YSLEER. CDR3: CASSQDGGNSYEQYF. The DNA for the CDR3 is TGCGCCAGCAGCCAAGATGGGGGGAACTCCTACGAGCAGTACTTC.

The rearrangement uses TRBV10-2 and TRBJ2-7, with 9 bases matching TRBD1. Germline V gives CDR1 WSHSY, CDR2 SAAADI. CDR3 size: 13 residues. The ends lost 4 bases at V and 6 bases at J; junction bases unmatched: 4. CDR3 DNA sequence: TGCGCCAGCAGTGTGGGACAGGGAATCGAGCAGTACTTC. It encodes CASSVGQGIEQYF.

J is TRBJ2-1 and V is TRBV28; 14 bases align to TRBD2. In germline, CDR1 is MDHEN, CDR2 SYDVKM. With V trimmed by 8 bases and J by 6 bases, 12 bases remained unmatched. The CDR3 totals 17 residues. The CDR3 loop is CASRGTSGRSSANEQFF. Written as DNA, the CDR3 is TGTGCCAGCCGGGGGACTAGCGGGAGATCGTCTGCCAATGAGCAGTTCTTC. The full variable domain, in which reference TRBV28 and TRBJ2-1 provide the parts outside the CDR3, is DVKVTQSSRYLVKRTGEKVFLECVQDMDHENMFWYRQDPGLGLRLIYFSYDVKMKEKGDIPEGYSVSREKKERFSLILESASTNQTSMYLCASRGTSGRSSANEQFFGPGTRLTVL.

The chain couples TRBV7-2 to TRBJ2-7; D not certain. The germline gives CDR1 SGHTA, CDR2 FQGNSA. V shed 5 bases and J shed 2 bases, with 10 bases lying between them. This CDR3 region has 13 residues. CDR3 protein: CASSPRRAYEQYF. CDR3 nucleotides: TGTGCCAGCAGCCCCCGCCGGGCCTACGAGCAGTACTTC.

The rearrangement uses TRBV5-1 and TRBJ1-1; TRBD1 aligns across 9 bases. The length of the CDR3 is 14 residues. With V trimmed by 5 bases and J by 3 bases, 5 bases remained unmatched. Germline loops: CDR1 SGHRS, CDR2 YFSETQ. CDR3: CASRVRDRDTEAFF. DNA for the CDR3: TGCGCCAGCAGAGTCCGGGACAGGGACACTGAAGCTTTCTTT.

The chain joins TRBV7-9 to TRBJ2-5; 7 bases are a match to TRBD2. Trimming cost V 5 bases and J 1 base; bases outside gene matches: 7. The germline gives CDR1 SEHNR, CDR2 FQNEAQ (reference sequence). The CDR3 sequence is 15 residues long. CDR3 loop: CASSQLTSAQETQYF. The DNA for the CDR3 is TGTGCCAGCAGCCAACTCACTAGCGCCCAAGAGACCCAGTACTTC.

This chain connects TRBV9 to TRBJ2-5, with 7 bases matching TRBD2. V was clipped by 7 bases and J by 3 bases; unmatched bases: 12. From germline, CDR1 is SGDLS and CDR2 YYNGEE. CDR3 size: 15 residues. CDR3 amino acids: CASGGDAGREETQYF. The CDR3 DNA sequence: TGTGCCAGCGGGGGGGATGCCGGGAGAGAAGAGACCCAGTACTTC.

The chain uses TRBV19 and TRBJ1-5, with 8 bases identical to TRBD1. CDR3 size: 14 residues. V lost 6 bases and J lost 9; bases outside the gene matches: 10. Germline assignment: CDR1 LNHDA and CDR2 SQIVND (reference sequence). In nucleotides, the CDR3 is TGTGCCAGTAGACCCGGACAGGGCCTCCGGCCCCAGCATTTT. This translates into CASRPGQGLRPQHF.

This clone has a single count. The rearrangement links TRBV4-1 to TRBJ2-6; 11 nucleotides line up with TRBD1. With V trimmed by 4 bases and J by 0 bases, 5 bases remained unmatched. This CDR3 region has 18 residues. Germline assignment: CDR1 MGHRA and CDR2 YSYEKL. Here the CDR3 DNA reads TGCGCCAGCAGCCCCTGGGACAGGGGGTTCTCTGGGGCCAACGTCCTGACTTTC. Encoded protein: CASSPWDRGFSGANVLTF.

This clone is classed as medium-sized (0.01 to 0.1%). The rearrangement joins TRBV5-1 to TRBJ1-2; D gene ambiguous. The germline CDR1 and CDR2 sequences are SGHRS and YFSETQ. The V and J ends lost 2 bases and 0 bases respectively, with 8 bases between them. The CDR3 is 14 amino acids. CDR3 DNA: TGCGCCAGCAGCTTACTCCAACCTAACTATGGCTACACCTTC. Translated: CASSLLQPNYGYTF.

The V and J genes are TRBV27 and TRBJ1-1, with D unclear. Germline V CDR1 and CDR2: MNHEY, SMNVEV (reference sequence). The CDR3 loop spans 11 amino acids. The V and J ends lost 5 bases and 8 bases respectively, with 9 bases between them. The CDR3 sequence is CASSMGEEAFF. CDR3 coding DNA: TGTGCCAGCAGTATGGGCGAGGAAGCTTTCTTT.

V is TRBV29-1 and J is TRBJ2-3, with D uncertain. V was pared by 6 bases and J by 6 bases, with 10 bases between. CDR3 size: 11 residues. From germline, CDR1 is SQVTM and CDR2 ANQGSEA. DNA for the CDR3: TGCAGCGTAGGATGGGCGGATACGCAGTATTTT. It yields the protein CSVGWADTQYF.

This clone was counted between two and nine times. The rearrangement joins TRBV6-1 to TRBJ2-7; 9 bases match TRBD2. The V segment lost 11 bases and the J segment 0 bases; nucleotides outside the gene matches: 5. Germline values: CDR1 MNHNS, CDR2 SASEGT. The CDR3 is made up of 13 amino acids. The CDR3 sequence: CAGSGSPSYEQYF. The DNA of the CDR3 is TGTGCCGGTAGCGGGAGCCCCTCCTACGAGCAGTACTTC.

The chain links TRBV2 to TRBJ1-2; the D is unclear. CDR1 is SNHLY and CDR2 is FYNNEI in the germline V gene. The CDR3 consists of 13 residues. V lost 3 bases and J lost 7, with 12 bases in between. CDR3 protein: CASSDGIASGYTF. CDR3 coding DNA: TGTGCCAGCAGTGACGGTATAGCTAGTGGCTACACCTTC.

The genes are TRBV30 and TRBJ2-7; 7 bases align to TRBD1. V gave up 2 bases and J gave up 7 bases; unmatched junction bases: 5. The V gene's germline CDR1 is GTSNPN and CDR2 SVGIG (reference sequence). This CDR3 has 12 amino acids. Here the CDR3 DNA reads TGTGCCTGGAGTACCTCACAGGGGGAGCAGTACTTC. It translates to CAWSTSQGEQYF.

The chain recombines TRBV7-2 with TRBJ2-1; 10 nucleotides agree with TRBD2. CDR1 and CDR2 from the germline V gene are SGHTA and FQGNSA. J lost 0 bases, V lost 3 bases, and 8 bases had no gene match. CDR3 length: 18 residues. The CDR3 nucleotides are TGTGCCAGCAGCTTCGCAACTAGCGGGAAAATCTCCTACAATGAGCAGTTCTTC. Protein sequence: CASSFATSGKISYNEQFF.

On this clone itself: Distinct nucleotide sequences in the sample also encode this CDR3. J is TRBJ2-1 and V is TRBV5-4; 11 bases align to TRBD2. Per the germline V gene, CDR1 is SGHNT and CDR2 is YYREEE (reference sequence). The V gene end was trimmed by 4 bases and the J gene end by 4 bases; junction bases not matched to a gene: 1. The CDR3 contains 14 residues. The CDR3 nucleotides are TGTGCCAGCAGCACTAGCGGGAGTTACAATGAGCAGTTCTTC. Protein product: CASSTSGSYNEQFF.

This clone showed up just a few times. V usage is TRBV9 and J usage is TRBJ2-6; possible D gene TRBD2, 7 bases. The CDR3 is 19 amino acids. From germline, CDR1 is SGDLS and CDR2 YYNGEE. The V gene lost 0 bases and the J gene lost 0 bases, with 16 bases spanning the gap. This chain's CDR3 is CASSVEDWEGVSGANVLTF. CDR3 nucleotide sequence: TGTGCCAGCAGCGTAGAGGATTGGGAGGGGGTCTCTGGGGCCAACGTCCTGACTTTC.

This chain connects TRBV5-4 to TRBJ2-1; 7 bases fit TRBD2. With V trimmed by 2 bases and J by 2 bases, 1 base remained unmatched. The CDR3 is 14 residues long. Germline V CDR1 and CDR2: SGHNT, YYREEE (reference sequence). The CDR3 is CASSFGLAYNEQFF. As DNA, the CDR3 is TGTGCCAGCAGCTTTGGACTAGCCTACAATGAGCAGTTCTTC.

The chain is built from TRBV6-1 and TRBJ2-7, with 10 bases lining up with TRBD2. Germline trimming cut 9 bases from V and 6 bases from J; bases unmatched to any gene: 14. The CDR3 loop spans 15 amino acids. Germline V lookup: CDR1 MNHNS, CDR2 SASEGT. Written as DNA, the CDR3 is TGTGCCAGTCTAGCGGGAGATTCGGTAGTAGGCGAGCAGTACTTC. This codes for CASLAGDSVVGEQYF.